The following is a T cell receptor (delta chain) sequence with its context. Its antigen is not identified. RNA was extracted from the cells and then reverse transcribed. CDR3 amplicons came from multiplex PCR with pooled V-gene forward and constant-region reverse primers. TCRdb reanalyzed the multiplex PCR reads using CATT. The repertoire holds more than 50,000 delta-chain clones, with around 16% as singletons. This entry is derived from a study of Vδ1+ human thymocytes. Study-wide results and limits: In the thymus, TRG and TRD repertoires looked highly polyclonal with Gaussian CDR3 lengths. Around 20% of thymic delta-chain sequences were Vdelta2, with few Vdelta3, unlike blood Vdelta1+ controls.

Germline loops: CDR1 TSWWSYY, CDR2 QGS. The V end was cut by 3 bases, the J end by 3 bases, with 14 bases between. The length of the CDR3 is 15 residues. Source material: Vdelta1+ gamma-delta thymocytes from the thymus. Specified subset: FACS-sorted CD3+ TCRalphabeta- TCRVdelta1+ TCRVdelta2- thymocytes. The chain combines TRDV1 with TRDJ1, with a weak D call TRDD2 (6 bases). This TCR came from a girl under two years old who had congenital heart surgery. Here the CDR3 DNA reads TGTGCTCTTGGGGACCAACGGACCTTCCCCGATAAACTCATCTTT. It codes for CALGDQRTFPDKLIF.